This is a list of T cell receptor beta chains from one sample in a study of T cells in Graves' hyperthyroidism and ophthalmopathy. TCRdb passed the multiplex PCR reads through MiXCR, listing each CDR3 protein once. The sample holds a few hundred thousand distinct CDR3 sequences; under 15% are singletons and the top ten take about 33%. The sample consisted of blood. All receptors come from a woman in her 30s with Graves' hyperthyroidism. Both conserved end residues are part of each CDR3. D genes are given only for firm matches. Clone size is stated in some rows and not others, as once, few, many or a class when expanded.

D gene	J gene	clone size	V gene	CDR3 DNA	CDR3 protein
TRBD2	TRBJ2-3	few	TRBV7-2	TGTGCCAGCAGCTTCCCTACCTCTAGCGGCCTCACAGATACGCAGTATTTT	CASSFPTSSGLTDTQYF
TRBD1	TRBJ1-1	NA	TRBV10-2	TGCGCCAGCGGAACGACAGGGTTGAACACTGAAGCTTTCTTT	CASGTTGLNTEAFF
NA	TRBJ1-2	NA	TRBV29-1	TGCAGCGTGACAGCTAACTATGGCTACACCTTC	CSVTANYGYTF
NA	TRBJ2-7	NA	TRBV11-2	TGTGCCAGCAGCTTAACGATAAGCGGACCTACCTACGAGCAGTACTTC	CASSLTISGPTYEQYF
NA	TRBJ2-3	NA	TRBV30	TGTGCCTGGGGGTCCCGGGCGGATACGCAGTATTTT	CAWGSRADTQYF
TRBD2	TRBJ2-5	many	TRBV3-1	TGTGCCAGCAGCCACGGTCCTAGCGGGAGTCAAGAGACCCAGTACTTC	CASSHGPSGSQETQYF
TRBD1	TRBJ2-3	many	TRBV11-2	TGTGCCAGCAGCTTCAGGGGGACGGGAGATACGCAGTATTTT	CASSFRGTGDTQYF
TRBD1	TRBJ2-5	many	TRBV7-9	TGTGCCAGCAGCTTAGCCGGGGGACAGGGGGTACAAGAGACCCAGTACTTC	CASSLAGGQGVQETQYF
NA	TRBJ2-1	many	TRBV11-2	TGTGCCAGCAGCTTAGATCGGACGACTGAGCAGTTCTTC	CASSLDRTTEQFF
NA	TRBJ2-3	NA	TRBV28	TGTGCTGGTGGGGCCCTCGACACAGATACGCAGTATTTT	CAGGALDTDTQYF
NA	TRBJ2-1	NA	TRBV18	TGTGCCAGCTCACCGGATGTCTCACTAGAAGGGCAGTTCTTC	CASSPDVSLEGQFF
TRBD2	TRBJ2-1	NA	TRBV3-1	TGTGCCAGCAGCTCTGCCTCGGGTACTAGCGGGAGGGCCTGGAATGAGCAGTTCTTC	CASSSASGTSGRAWNEQFF
TRBD2	TRBJ2-2	NA	TRBV5-1	TGCGCCAGGAGCTTGGGGCTAGCGGGAACCACGAACACCGGGGAGCTGTTTTTT	CARSLGLAGTTNTGELFF
TRBD2	TRBJ2-5	many	TRBV12-3/TRBV12-4	TGTGCCAGCAGTTTAACTATCCCCGGGAGGGCCCAAGAGACCCAGTACTTC	CASSLTIPGRAQETQYF
NA	TRBJ1-2	few	TRBV29-1	TGCAGCGCTGGGGACACCCAGTCGTATGGCTACACCTTC	CSAGDTQSYGYTF
NA	TRBJ1-1	many	TRBV5-1	TGCGCCAGCAGCCGGGTTATGCTAAACACTGAAGCTTTCTTT	CASSRVMLNTEAFF
TRBD1	TRBJ2-7	many	TRBV6-1	TGTGCCAGCAGTAAGGGACAGGGGGCCTACGAGCAGTACTTC	CASSKGQGAYEQYF
TRBD2	TRBJ2-2	many	TRBV3-1	TGTGCCAGCAGCCAACTAGCGGGAGCCGGGGAGCTGTTTTTT	CASSQLAGAGELFF
NA	TRBJ2-2	many	TRBV9	TGTGCCAGCAGCGGTGGGAACACCGGGGAGCTGTTTTTT	CASSGGNTGELFF
NA	TRBJ2-5	NA	TRBV6-5	TGTGCCAGCAGTTACTCCTCTAGCGATCAAGAGACCCAGTACTTC	CASSYSSSDQETQYF
TRBD2	TRBJ2-3	NA	TRBV4-2	TGTGCCAGCAGCCAAGATCCCCAGCGGGAAATCACAGATACGCAGTATTTT	CASSQDPQREITDTQYF
NA	TRBJ1-1	many	TRBV25-1	TGTGCCAGCAGTGAGGGGCGACAGGAAGCTTTCTTT	CASSEGRQEAFF
NA	TRBJ1-5	many	TRBV28	TGTGCCAGCAGTCAAAGCGGGACTGTTAGCAATCAGCCCCAGCATTTT	CASSQSGTVSNQPQHF